Each of the 13 T cell receptor beta chains below was sequenced from the same sample in a study of early T cells in non-severe SARS-CoV-2 infection. TCRdb used MiXCR to reprocess the 5' RACE reads, holding one entry per CDR3 protein. The repertoire consists of over 55,000 distinct CDR3 sequences, with under 10% occurring once and the leading ten covering about 3.3%. The sample was whole blood. Receptors originate from an adult who was a healthcare worker with PCR-confirmed SARS-CoV-2 infection or an uninfected control (not recorded which).

This clonotype showed up many times. This chain joins TRBV7-9 and TRBJ2-1; 9 nucleotides align to TRBD2. V lost 1 base, J lost 4 bases, and 8 bases stayed unmatched. The CDR3 totals 17 residues. Looked up from germline, CDR1 is SEHNR and CDR2 is FQNEAQ (reference sequence). The CDR3 sequence is CASSLGSTSGGYNEQFF. In DNA form, the CDR3 reads TGTGCCAGCAGCTTAGGCTCGACTAGCGGAGGGTACAATGAGCAGTTCTTC. Drawing the rest from reference TRBV7-9 and TRBJ2-1, the complete variable domain is DTGVSQNPRHKITKRGQNVTFRCDPISEHNRLYWYRQTLGQGPEFLTYFQNEAQLEKSRLLSDRFSAERPKGSFSTLEIQRTEQGDSAMYLCASSLGSTSGGYNEQFFGPGTRLTVL.

The table lists this clonotype with many counts. This rearrangement joins TRBV5-1 to TRBJ2-7; D is possibly TRBD2 (6 bases). V shed 4 bases and J shed 7 bases, with 15 bases lying between them. Germline lookup yields CDR1 SGHRS and CDR2 YFSETQ. The CDR3 has 13 residues. The CDR3 coding sequence is TGCGCCAGCAGCGGTACTAGCCGGGGGGAGCAGTACTTC. Translating it yields CASSGTSRGEQYF.

Ten or more counts support this clonotype. The chain joins TRBV29-1 to TRBJ1-2; 11 bases match TRBD1. Looked up from germline, CDR1 is SQVTM and CDR2 is ANQGSEA. CDR3 length equals 12 residues. V lost 7 bases and J lost 7; bases outside the gene matches: 5. The CDR3 region is CSGGQGARGYTF. CDR3 nucleotides: TGCAGCGGTGGACAGGGGGCGCGTGGCTACACCTTC.

This clonotype was seen at least ten times. This chain links TRBV28 with TRBJ2-1; 7 bases agree with TRBD2. The junction had 11 bases not matched to a gene; V was cut back by 10 bases and J by 2 bases. CDR1 and CDR2 (germline): MDHEN, SYDVKM. The CDR3 runs to 15 residues. The CDR3 sequence: CATYLAAGPYNEQFF. The CDR3 DNA follows: TGTGCCACCTACCTGGCAGCGGGACCCTACAATGAGCAGTTCTTC.

This clonotype was found a few times. The chain uses TRBV29-1 and TRBJ2-3; 8 nucleotides line up with TRBD2. Trimming at V came to 4 bases and at J to 4 bases, leaving 4 bases not matched to a gene. The CDR3 length is 13 residues. Germline loops: CDR1 SQVTM, CDR2 ANQGSEA. CDR3 amino acids: CSVGPAGADTQYF. CDR3 coding DNA: TGCAGCGTTGGTCCAGCGGGAGCAGATACGCAGTATTTT.

This clonotype has just a few counts. The CDR3 nucleotides are TGTGCCAGCAGTGGGGGAGGGAGCTATGGCTACACCTTC. Its protein is CASSGGGSYGYTF. The chain couples TRBV2 to TRBJ1-2; no reliable D call. The CDR3 has 13 residues. The ends were cut back, 4 bases at V and 4 bases at J, with 10 bases in the middle. From germline, CDR1 is SNHLY and CDR2 FYNNEI.

This clonotype occurred many times. The gene calls are TRBV7-3 and TRBJ1-2, with TRBD1 identical over 7 bases. The J segment lost 5 bases and the V segment lost 5 bases, leaving 11 bases of the junction unmatched. Per germline, CDR1 SGHTA and CDR2 FQGTGA. This CDR3 has 15 residues. In nucleotides, the CDR3 is TGTGCCAGCAGCCCAGGGCAGGGGGTCCCTTATGGCTACACCTTC. It yields the protein CASSPGQGVPYGYTF.

This sequence joins TRBV12-3 or TRBV12-4 and TRBJ2-1; 8 positions match TRBD2. The CDR3 length is 15 residues. After removal of 5 bases from V and 6 bases from J, the junction contained 9 bases not matched to a gene. CDR3 loop: CASSPQVSGSNEQFF. The CDR3, as DNA: TGTGCCAGCAGTCCGCAGGTCAGCGGGAGCAATGAGCAGTTCTTC.

This clonotype has a count of ten or more. The rearrangement links TRBV4-1 to TRBJ2-7, with TRBD1 matching 7 bases. After removal of 4 bases from V and 1 base from J, the junction contained 4 bases not matched to a gene. The CDR3 extends over 14 amino acids. Germline V CDR1 and CDR2: MGHRA, YSYEKL. The CDR3 nucleotides read TGCGCCAGCAGCCGCCAGGGACAGTCCTACGAGCAGTACTTC. This codes for CASSRQGQSYEQYF.

The CDR3 nucleotides are TGCGCCAGCAGCTTGGAGGGACAGGAGATCTACAATGAGCAGTTCTTC. Amino acids: CASSLEGQEIYNEQFF. This chain joins TRBV5-1 and TRBJ2-1; 8 bases are shared with TRBD1. V lost 0 bases and J lost 3; bases outside the gene matches: 5. There are 16 residues in the CDR3. CDR1 is SGHRS and CDR2 is YFSETQ in the germline V gene.

This chain joins TRBV18 and TRBJ2-7; 11 bases agree with TRBD1. Germline CDR1 is KGHSH and CDR2 is LQKENI. V lost 3 bases and J lost 2; bases outside the gene matches: 3. The CDR3 runs 15 residues. CDR3 protein: CASSPSDRGPYEQYF. The CDR3 DNA is TGTGCCAGCTCACCTTCGGACAGGGGGCCCTACGAGCAGTACTTC.

There are many counts of this clonotype. The chain has TRBV7-9 and TRBJ1-1, with no clear D. The germline V gene encodes CDR1 SEHNR and CDR2 FQNEAQ (reference sequence). The CDR3 has 13 amino acids. The V gene lost 5 bases and the J gene lost 1 base, with 8 bases spanning the gap. The DNA of the CDR3 is TGTGCCAGCAGCGAAGGGCCGAACACTGAAGCTTTCTTT. Its protein is CASSEGPNTEAFF.

The rearrangement joins TRBV28 to TRBJ2-7; D tentatively reads TRBD1 or TRBD2 (5 bases each). Germline V gene sequence: CDR1 MDHEN, CDR2 SYDVKM. The CDR3 spans 12 residues. Trimming left V 10 bases short and J 6 bases short, with 16 bases between. CDR3 protein: CATVIGAGEQYF. The CDR3 coding sequence is TGTGCCACCGTGATAGGGGCGGGCGAGCAGTACTTC.